The 14 T cell receptor beta chains below all came from one sample that was sequenced in a study of CD8 T cells in ankylosing spondylitis. Findings and limits, study-wide: It appeared that ankylosing spondylitis blood was characterized by a TCR beta motif of fewer than 10 highly homologous variants.

No antigens are known for them. TCRdb fed the 5' RACE reads into MiXCR, producing one record per CDR3 protein. Of under 950,000 distinct CDR3 sequences detected, around a fifth appear once; the ten largest clones hold about 19%. Sequenced input: blood, either unsorted or a sorted T cell fraction (not recorded which). Receptors were obtained from a male donor with ankylosing spondylitis.

The V call is TRBV9, the J call TRBJ1-1; 7 nucleotides align to TRBD1. The trim removed 2 bases at V and 3 bases at J, leaving 7 bases unmatched. Germline CDR1 is SGDLS and CDR2 is YYNGEE. CDR3 size: 15 residues. CDR3 region: CASSVGTESYTEAFF. The CDR3 region has the DNA TGTGCCAGCAGCGTTGGGACAGAGTCCTACACTGAAGCTTTCTTT.

CDR3 nucleotides: TGCAGTGCAAACCAGGGACTAGCGGGGTTTAGCAATGAGCAGTTCTTC. Its translation is CSANQGLAGFSNEQFF. The chain employs TRBV20-1 and TRBJ2-1, with 13 positions matching TRBD2. Germline V gene data show CDR1 as DFQATT and CDR2 as SNEGSKA (reference sequence). The CDR3 is 16 residues long. Trimming took 6 bases from V and 6 from J; bases not matched to a gene: 11.

This clonotype is deemed medium-sized. The chain carries TRBV12-3 or TRBV12-4 and TRBJ1-1; no definite D call. The CDR3 spans 15 residues. Trimming took 2 bases from V and 3 from J, leaving 13 bases between them. The CDR3: CASSLRRGGDTEAFF. The CDR3 bases are TGTGCCAGCAGTTTAAGGAGAGGTGGGGACACTGAAGCTTTCTTT.

This clonotype occurred a few times. The chain couples TRBV27 to TRBJ1-5; no firm D call. The CDR3 is 13 residues long. Per the germline V gene, CDR1 is MNHEY and CDR2 is SMNVEV (reference sequence). V lost 5 bases to trimming and J lost 6 bases, with 11 bases between them. DNA for the CDR3: TGTGCCAGCAGTATACAGATGTTTCAGCCCCAGCATTTT. Protein sequence: CASSIQMFQPQHF.

This clonotype has more than one count but fewer than ten. The chain recombines TRBV7-3 with TRBJ2-5; D remains unclear. This CDR3 region has 13 residues. V lost 5 bases and J 0 bases, leaving 7 bases between the germline ends. CDR1 and CDR2 from the germline V gene are SGHTA and FQGTGA. The DNA of the CDR3 is TGTGCCAGCAGCCCGCGCGACCAAGAGACCCAGTACTTC. Residues: CASSPRDQETQYF.

The sample holds many counts of this clonotype. V usage is TRBV4-3 and J usage is TRBJ1-2, with D unresolved. Germline V CDR1 and CDR2: LGHNA, YSLEER. The CDR3 covers 14 residues. V shed 0 bases and J shed 4 bases, with 9 bases lying between them. CDR3 region: CASSQDRSAYGYTF. CDR3 coding DNA: TGCGCCAGCAGCCAAGATCGGTCAGCCTATGGCTACACCTTC.

This chain connects TRBV20-1 to TRBJ1-2; 8 bases are a match to TRBD1. Germline-derived CDR1 and CDR2 are DFQATT and SNEGSKA (reference sequence). V trimming: 5 bases; J trimming: 4 bases; junction bases outside the gene matches: 3. This CDR3 has 12 residues. In nucleotides, the CDR3 is TGCAGTGCTTACAGGGGGAGCTATGGCTACACCTTC. This gives the protein CSAYRGSYGYTF.

The chain uses TRBV20-1 and TRBJ2-1, with 12 bases matching TRBD2. The CDR3 totals 14 residues. V was clipped by 4 bases and J by 10 bases; unmatched bases: 8. From germline, CDR1 is DFQATT and CDR2 SNEGSKA (reference sequence). CDR3 loop: CSAMTSGRMNEQFF. As DNA, the CDR3 is TGCAGTGCTATGACTAGCGGGAGAATGAACGAGCAGTTCTTC.

This clonotype was detected only once. The chain carries TRBV7-9 and TRBJ1-5; no definite D call. This CDR3 region has 15 residues. Between the trimmed V and J ends, which lost 4 bases and 2 bases, there was a span of 12 bases. Per the germline V gene, CDR1 is SEHNR and CDR2 is FQNEAQ (reference sequence). CDR3 sequence (DNA): TGTGCCAGCAGCTCGGGCCTTGGGGGCAATCAGCCCCAGCATTTT. Encoded protein: CASSSGLGGNQPQHF.

The chain has TRBV28 and TRBJ1-2, with unresolved D. The CDR3 length is 11 residues. Germline assignment: CDR1 MDHEN and CDR2 SYDVKM. V lost 8 bases, J lost 7 bases, and 11 bases lay in between. DNA of the CDR3: TGTGCCAGCGGGCCCACAAGTGGCTACACCTTC. Amino acid sequence: CASGPTSGYTF.

The chain links TRBV20-1 to TRBJ2-1; D unclear. Between the trimmed V and J ends, which lost 3 bases and 0 bases, there was a span of 6 bases. The CDR3 loop spans 13 amino acids. Germline V gene data show CDR1 as DFQATT and CDR2 as SNEGSKA (reference sequence). CDR3 in amino acids: CSASKSSYNEQFF. As DNA, the CDR3 is TGCAGTGCTAGCAAGAGCTCCTACAATGAGCAGTTCTTC.

This clonotype was found a few times. This sequence joins TRBV7-9 and TRBJ1-1; the D gene is possibly TRBD1 (5 bases). V lost 2 bases to trimming and J lost 6 bases, with 16 bases between them. Germline loops: CDR1 SEHNR, CDR2 FQNEAQ (reference sequence). This CDR3 comprises 15 residues. The DNA for the CDR3 is TGTGCCAGCAGCTTATGGGGGACTCGGGGTGCTGAAGCTTTCTTT. Its translation: CASSLWGTRGAEAFF.

There are many counts of this clonotype. The chain links TRBV15 to TRBJ1-1, with a tentative D call TRBD1 (5 bases). There are 16 residues in the CDR3. CDR1 and CDR2 from the germline V gene are LNHNV and YYDKDF (reference sequence). Trimming cost V 5 bases and J 1 base, with 17 bases left between them. The CDR3 spells CATSPLEAGQNTEAFF. The CDR3 nucleotides read TGTGCCACCAGCCCCTTGGAGGCAGGGCAGAACACTGAAGCTTTCTTT.

This sequence joins TRBV2 and TRBJ2-3; maybe TRBD2 (6 bases). The CDR3 loop spans 16 amino acids. CDR1 is SNHLY, CDR2 FYNNEI, per germline. Trimming shortened V by 1 base and J by 8 bases, and 19 bases separated the two germline ends. CDR3 in amino acids: CASSEGRDGLGGTQYF. For the CDR3, the DNA is TGTGCCAGCAGTGAAGGGCGGGACGGCCTGGGGGGTACGCAGTATTTT. Variable domain in full (rest from reference TRBV2 and TRBJ2-3): EPEVTQTPSHQVTQMGQEVILRCVPISNHLYFYWYRQILGQKVEFLVSFYNNEISEKSEIFDDQFSVERPDGSNFTLKIRSTKLEDSAMYFCASSEGRDGLGGTQYFGPGTRLTVL.